These T cell receptor beta chains were read from a single sample in a study of T cell responses to AZD1222 COVID-19 vaccine. The protocol was immunoSEQ multiplex PCR, while the TCRdb copy is restricted to in-frame clones and leaves out a portion. The table lists more than 110,000 clones, approximately 83% of them singletons. The input for sequencing was peripheral blood, taken on day 0 of AZD1222 vaccination. Receptors were obtained from an adult in good health. Both conserved end residues are part of each CDR3. A D gene is named only where the DNA matches it firmly. Where a row states a size, it is once, few, many or the class of an expanded clone; other rows omit it.

>TRBJ2-7|.|.|TRBV6-2/TRBV6-3
CASSWSEYEQYF
TGTGCCAGCAGTTGGTCGGAATACGAGCAGTACTTC
>TRBJ2-7|.|TRBD1|TRBV3-1/TRBV3-2
CASSQDWDRGTYEQYF
TGTGCCAGCAGCCAAGATTGGGACAGGGGGACCTACGAGCAGTACTTC
>TRBJ2-3|once|.|TRBV27
CASSFFTLDREGDTQYF
TGTGCCAGCAGTTTCTTCACCTTGGACAGGGAGGGAGATACGCAGTATTTT
>TRBJ1-5|.|TRBD1|TRBV12-5
CASGNLNQGVVNQPQHF
TGTGCTAGTGGTAATCTAAACCAGGGGGTGGTGAATCAGCCCCAGCATTTT
>TRBJ2-3|once|.|TRBV2
CASSDPGGVTDTQYF
TGTGCCAGCAGTGACCCGGGCGGGGTTACAGATACGCAGTATTTT
>TRBJ2-5|.|.|TRBV23-1
CASGDCRAGETQYF
TGCGCCAGCGGGGACTGCCGAGCAGGAGAGACCCAGTACTTC
>TRBJ2-5|few|TRBD1|TRBV27
CASSSVSTGGGIETQYF
TGTGCCAGCAGTTCGGTCTCGACAGGGGGCGGGATTGAGACCCAGTACTTC
>TRBJ1-2|many|.|TRBV19
CASRYFGEGYGYTF
TGTGCCAGTAGATACTTCGGGGAGGGCTATGGCTACACCTTC
>TRBJ2-3|.|.|TRBV27
CASSLRGGLWSDTQYF
TGTGCCAGCAGTTTAAGGGGGGGCCTTTGGTCAGATACGCAGTATTTT
>TRBJ2-3|.|.|TRBV18
CASSPSDTQYF
TGTGCCAGCTCACCCTCCGATACGCAGTATTTT
>TRBJ2-2|.|.|TRBV27
CASSFRTKQPELFF
TGTGCCAGCAGTTTCCGGACGAAACAGCCGGAGCTGTTTTTT
>TRBJ1-1|.|.|TRBV5-1
CASSLRPGTMIVNTEAFF
TGCGCCAGCAGCTTGCGCCCCGGGACTATGATAGTGAACACTGAAGCTTTCTTT
>TRBJ1-1|once|.|TRBV6-5
CASRQGNTEAFF
TGTGCCAGCAGACAGGGGAACACTGAAGCTTTCTTT
>TRBJ1-2|.|.|TRBV5-1
CASSLTGGANYGYTF
TGCGCCAGCAGCTTAACGGGCGGAGCTAACTATGGCTACACCTTC
>TRBJ1-4|once|.|TRBV21-1
CASSRRTGRTSTNEKLFF
TGTGCCAGCAGCAGGAGGACAGGGAGGACTTCAACTAATGAAAAACTGTTTTTT
>TRBJ1-3|.|.|TRBV6-6
CASMRQGDGNTIYF
TGTGCCAGCATGAGACAAGGCGATGGAAACACCATATATTTT
>TRBJ2-1|.|TRBD2|TRBV30
CAWNPSGSFGEQFF
TGTGCCTGGAATCCTAGCGGGAGCTTTGGTGAGCAGTTCTTC
>TRBJ2-3|.|.|TRBV18
CASSPGGPDGVKQYF
TGTGCCAGCTCACCAGGGGGGCCCGACGGAGTAAAGCAGTATTTT
>TRBJ2-7|.|TRBD1|TRBV19
CASSRSGNRGDEQYF
TGTGCCAGTAGTCGTTCAGGGAACAGGGGGGACGAGCAGTACTTC
>TRBJ2-1|.|TRBD2|TRBV5-1
CASSFGASGVNEQFF
TGCGCCAGCAGCTTTGGGGCTAGCGGGGTCAATGAGCAGTTCTTC
>TRBJ1-6|.|.|TRBV5-1
CASSLSGTLNSPLHF
TGCGCCAGCAGCTTATCAGGGACGCTAAATTCACCCCTCCACTTT
>TRBJ2-3|once|.|TRBV10-1
CASSRLAVPYTQYF
TGCGCCAGCAGCAGGCTAGCCGTACCATATACGCAGTATTTT
>TRBJ2-4|.|.|TRBV12-3/TRBV12-4
CASSAGPGDIQYF
TGTGCCAGCAGTGCGGGACCCGGGGACATTCAGTACTTC
>TRBJ1-3|.|.|TRBV30
CAWGEASGNTIYF
TGTGCCTGGGGAGAAGCGAGTGGAAACACCATATATTTT